Below are 2 T cell receptor beta chains sequenced from a single sample in a study of cytomegalovirus exposure and HLA in healthy donors. PCR amplification relied on 60 Vbeta primers (plus 13 Jbeta primers). Libraries were prepared by immunoSEQ multiplex PCR; TCRdb keeps only in-frame clonotypes and omits some of them. This sample carries around 130,000 clones, around 75% of them seen once, and the ten largest clones take about 2.8%. Sequencing was done on a sample of PBMCs. Receptors originate from a middle-aged woman in good health and CMV-seropositive.

V gene TRBV28 combines with J gene TRBJ1-6, with D perhaps matching TRBD1 (6 bases). The CDR3 loop spans 12 amino acids. The germline V gene encodes CDR1 MDHEN and CDR2 SYDVKM. V was shortened by 5 bases and J by 11 bases, with 10 bases between the two germline ends. The CDR3 coding sequence is TGTGCCAGCAGTCCTCAGGGGACACCCCTCCACTTT. This codes for CASSPQGTPLHF.

This clone was seen only a few times. The V call is TRBV28, the J call TRBJ2-5; D is perhaps TRBD2 (5 bases). Trimming took 7 bases from V and 5 from J, leaving 14 bases between them. This CDR3 contains 13 residues. CDR1 and CDR2 (germline): MDHEN, SYDVKM. The CDR3 region has the DNA TGTGCCAGCACCACGAACGGGAAGGAGACCCAGTACTTC. Its translation: CASTTNGKETQYF.